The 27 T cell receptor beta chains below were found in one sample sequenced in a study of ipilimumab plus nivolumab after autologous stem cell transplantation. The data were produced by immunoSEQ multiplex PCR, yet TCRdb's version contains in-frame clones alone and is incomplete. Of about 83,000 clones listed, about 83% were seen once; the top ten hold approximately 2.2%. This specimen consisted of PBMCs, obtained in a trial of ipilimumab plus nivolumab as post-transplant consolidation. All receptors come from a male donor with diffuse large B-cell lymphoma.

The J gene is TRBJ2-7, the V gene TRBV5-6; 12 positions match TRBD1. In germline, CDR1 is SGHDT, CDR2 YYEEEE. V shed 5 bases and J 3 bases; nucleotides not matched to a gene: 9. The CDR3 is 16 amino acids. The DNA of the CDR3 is TGTGCCAGCAGGAACACCGGGACAGGGGGCGGCTACGAGCAGTACTTC. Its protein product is CASRNTGTGGGYEQYF.

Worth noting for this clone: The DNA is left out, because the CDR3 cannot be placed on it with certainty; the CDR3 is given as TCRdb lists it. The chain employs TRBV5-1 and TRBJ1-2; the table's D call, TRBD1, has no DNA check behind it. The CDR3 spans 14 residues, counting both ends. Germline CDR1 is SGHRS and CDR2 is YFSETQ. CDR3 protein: CASSFGPGSYGYTF.

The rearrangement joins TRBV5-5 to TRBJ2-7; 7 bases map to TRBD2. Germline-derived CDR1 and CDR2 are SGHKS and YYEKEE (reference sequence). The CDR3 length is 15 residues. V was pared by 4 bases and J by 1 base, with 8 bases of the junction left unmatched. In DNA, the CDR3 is TGTGCCAGCAGCATAGGGACTACGGGTTCCTACGAGCAGTACTTC. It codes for CASSIGTTGSYEQYF.

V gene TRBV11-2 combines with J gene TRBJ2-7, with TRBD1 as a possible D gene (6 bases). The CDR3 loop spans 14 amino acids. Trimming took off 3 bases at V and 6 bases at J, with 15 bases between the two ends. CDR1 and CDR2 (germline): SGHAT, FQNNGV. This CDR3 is CASSFLTTGIEQYF. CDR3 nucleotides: TGTGCCAGCAGCTTTCTTACAACAGGGATCGAGCAGTACTTC. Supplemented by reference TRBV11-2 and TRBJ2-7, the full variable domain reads EAGVAQSPRYKIIEKRQSVAFWCNPISGHATLYWYQQILGQGPKLLIQFQNNGVVDDSQLPKDRFSAERLKGVDSTLKIQPAKLEDSAVYLCASSFLTTGIEQYFGPGTRLTVT.

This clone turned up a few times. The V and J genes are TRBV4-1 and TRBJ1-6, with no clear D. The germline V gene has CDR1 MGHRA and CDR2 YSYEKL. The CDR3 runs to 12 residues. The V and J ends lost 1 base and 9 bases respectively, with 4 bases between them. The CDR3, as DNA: TGCGCCAGCAGCCAAGGATCTTCACCCCTCCACTTT. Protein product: CASSQGSSPLHF.

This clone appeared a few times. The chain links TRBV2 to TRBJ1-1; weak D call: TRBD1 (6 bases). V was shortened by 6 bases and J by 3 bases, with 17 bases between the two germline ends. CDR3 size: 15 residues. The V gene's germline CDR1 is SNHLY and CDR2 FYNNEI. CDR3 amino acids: CASRQQGRSYTEAFF. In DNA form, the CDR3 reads TGTGCCAGCAGGCAGCAGGGGCGATCGTACACTGAAGCTTTCTTT.

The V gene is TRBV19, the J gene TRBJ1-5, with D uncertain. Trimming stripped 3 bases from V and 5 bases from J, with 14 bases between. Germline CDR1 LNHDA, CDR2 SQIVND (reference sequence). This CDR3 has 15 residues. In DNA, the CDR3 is TGTGCCAGTAGTATTTCGACGGAGAATTATCAGCCCCAGCATTTT. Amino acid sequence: CASSISTENYQPQHF.

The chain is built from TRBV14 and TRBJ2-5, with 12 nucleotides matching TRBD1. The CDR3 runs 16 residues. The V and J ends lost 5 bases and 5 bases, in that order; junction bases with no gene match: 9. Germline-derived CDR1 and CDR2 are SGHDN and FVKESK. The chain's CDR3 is CASSGTGGFGLETQYF. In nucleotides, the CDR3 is TGTGCCAGCAGCGGGACAGGGGGCTTTGGGTTGGAGACCCAGTACTTC.

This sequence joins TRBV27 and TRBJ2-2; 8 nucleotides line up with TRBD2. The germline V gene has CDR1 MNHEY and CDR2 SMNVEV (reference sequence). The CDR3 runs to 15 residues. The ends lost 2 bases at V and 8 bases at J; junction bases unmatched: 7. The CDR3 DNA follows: TGTGCCAGCAGTTTAAGGGGACTAGTCTCTGGGGAGCTGTTTTTT. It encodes CASSLRGLVSGELFF.

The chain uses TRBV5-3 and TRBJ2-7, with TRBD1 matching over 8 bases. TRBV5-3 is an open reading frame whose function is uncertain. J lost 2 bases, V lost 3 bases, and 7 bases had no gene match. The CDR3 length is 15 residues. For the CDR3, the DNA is TGTGCCAGAAGCTCCGCAGGGGGCGCACCCTACGAGCAGTACTTC. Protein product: CARSSAGGAPYEQYF.

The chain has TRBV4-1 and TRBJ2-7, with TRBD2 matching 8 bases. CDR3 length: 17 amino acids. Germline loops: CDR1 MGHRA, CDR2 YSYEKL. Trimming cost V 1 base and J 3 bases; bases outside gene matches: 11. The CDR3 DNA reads TGCGCCAGCAGCCAAGCGGGGCGGGGGGCTCGGCTCTACGAGCAGTACTTC. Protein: CASSQAGRGARLYEQYF.

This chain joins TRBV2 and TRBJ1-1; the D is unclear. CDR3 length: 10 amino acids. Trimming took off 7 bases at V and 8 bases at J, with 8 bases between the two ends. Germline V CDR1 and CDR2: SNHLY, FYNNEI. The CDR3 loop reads CASTGGEAFF. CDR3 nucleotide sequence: TGTGCCAGCACGGGAGGGGAAGCTTTCTTT. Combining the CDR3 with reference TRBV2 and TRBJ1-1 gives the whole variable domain EPEVTQTPSHQVTQMGQEVILRCVPISNHLYFYWYRQILGQKVEFLVSFYNNEISEKSEIFDDQFSVERPDGSNFTLKIRSTKLEDSAMYFCASTGGEAFFGQGTRLTVV.

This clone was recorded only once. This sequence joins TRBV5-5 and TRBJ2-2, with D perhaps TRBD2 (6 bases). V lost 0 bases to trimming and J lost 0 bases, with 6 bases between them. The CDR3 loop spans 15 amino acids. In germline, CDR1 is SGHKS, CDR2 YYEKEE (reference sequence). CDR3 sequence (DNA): TGTGCCAGCAGCTTGGCGGGAGCGAACACCGGGGAGCTGTTTTTT. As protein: CASSLAGANTGELFF.

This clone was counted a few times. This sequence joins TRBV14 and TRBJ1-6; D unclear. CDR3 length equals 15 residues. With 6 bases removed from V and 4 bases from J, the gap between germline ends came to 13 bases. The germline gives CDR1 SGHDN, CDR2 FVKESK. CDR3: CASRNSLGYNSPLHF. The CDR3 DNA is TGTGCCAGCAGAAACAGCCTGGGGTATAATTCACCCCTCCACTTT.

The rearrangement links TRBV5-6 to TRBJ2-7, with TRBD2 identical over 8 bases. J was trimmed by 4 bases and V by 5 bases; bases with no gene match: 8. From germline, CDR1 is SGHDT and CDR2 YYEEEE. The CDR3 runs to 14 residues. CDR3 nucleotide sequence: TGTGCCAGCAGTACCGGGACTAGAGAGTACGAGCAGTACTTC. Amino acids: CASSTGTREYEQYF.

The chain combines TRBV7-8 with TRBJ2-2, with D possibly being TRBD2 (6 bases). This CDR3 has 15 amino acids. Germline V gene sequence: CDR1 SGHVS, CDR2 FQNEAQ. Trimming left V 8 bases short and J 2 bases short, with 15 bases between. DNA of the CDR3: TGTGCCAGCCGATTCGGGACTCTCAACACCGGGGAGCTGTTTTTT. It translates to CASRFGTLNTGELFF.

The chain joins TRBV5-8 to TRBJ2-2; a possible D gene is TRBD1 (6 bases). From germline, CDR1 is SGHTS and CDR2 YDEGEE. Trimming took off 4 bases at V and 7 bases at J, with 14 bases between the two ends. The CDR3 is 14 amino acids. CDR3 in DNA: TGTGCCAGCAGCCGAAGACAGGCTCGCGGGGAGCTGTTTTTT. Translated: CASSRRQARGELFF.

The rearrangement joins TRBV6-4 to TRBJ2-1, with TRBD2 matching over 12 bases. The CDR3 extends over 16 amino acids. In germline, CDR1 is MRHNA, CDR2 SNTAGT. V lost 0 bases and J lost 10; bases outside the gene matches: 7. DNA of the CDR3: TGTGCCAGCAGTGACTCAGCGCTAGCGGGGGGGCAGGAGCAGTTCTTC. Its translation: CASSDSALAGGQEQFF.

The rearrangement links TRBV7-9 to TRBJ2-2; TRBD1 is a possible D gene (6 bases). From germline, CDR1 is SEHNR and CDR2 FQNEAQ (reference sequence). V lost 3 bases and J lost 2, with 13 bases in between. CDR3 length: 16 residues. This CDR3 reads CASSFVTGINTGELFF. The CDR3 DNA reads TGTGCCAGCAGCTTTGTAACAGGGATAAACACCGGGGAGCTGTTTTTT.

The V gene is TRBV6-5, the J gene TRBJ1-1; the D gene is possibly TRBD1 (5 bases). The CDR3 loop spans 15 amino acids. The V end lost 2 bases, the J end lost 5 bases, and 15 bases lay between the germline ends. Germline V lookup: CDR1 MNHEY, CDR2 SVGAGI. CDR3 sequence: CASSYEGSLRTEAFF. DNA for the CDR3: TGTGCCAGCAGTTACGAGGGGAGCCTAAGGACTGAAGCTTTCTTT.

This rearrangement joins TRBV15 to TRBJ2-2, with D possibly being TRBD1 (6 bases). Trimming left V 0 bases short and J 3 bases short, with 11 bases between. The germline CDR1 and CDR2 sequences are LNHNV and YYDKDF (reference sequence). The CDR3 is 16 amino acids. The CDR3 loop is CATSRDWAGDTGELFF. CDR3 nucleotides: TGTGCCACCAGCAGAGATTGGGCAGGGGACACCGGGGAGCTGTTTTTT.

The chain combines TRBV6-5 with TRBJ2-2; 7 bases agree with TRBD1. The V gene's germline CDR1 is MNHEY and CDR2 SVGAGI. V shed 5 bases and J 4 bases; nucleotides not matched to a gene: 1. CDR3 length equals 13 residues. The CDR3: CASSGTVTGELFF. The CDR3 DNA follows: TGTGCCAGCAGTGGGACAGTCACCGGGGAGCTGTTTTTT.

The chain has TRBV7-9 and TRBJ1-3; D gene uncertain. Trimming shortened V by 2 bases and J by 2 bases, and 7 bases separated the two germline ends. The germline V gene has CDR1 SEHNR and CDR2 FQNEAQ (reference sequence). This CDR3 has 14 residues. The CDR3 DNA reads TGTGCCAGCAGCTTAAGGATCGCTGGAAACACCATATATTTT. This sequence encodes CASSLRIAGNTIYF.

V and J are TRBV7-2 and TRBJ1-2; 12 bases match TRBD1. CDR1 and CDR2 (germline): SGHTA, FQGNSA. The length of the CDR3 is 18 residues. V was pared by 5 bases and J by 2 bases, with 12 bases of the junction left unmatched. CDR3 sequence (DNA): TGTGCCAGCAGCGGCGCCGGGACAGGGGGCAGTCAAAACTATGGCTACACCTTC. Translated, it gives CASSGAGTGGSQNYGYTF.

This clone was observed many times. CDR3 sequence: CASSLEAPTVRAYGYTF. As DNA, the CDR3 is TGTGCCAGCAGCTTAGAGGCCCCCACCGTCCGTGCGTATGGCTACACCTTC. V usage is TRBV7-6 and J usage is TRBJ1-2; D unclear. The CDR3 has 17 amino acids. V was cut by 1 base and J by 5 bases, with 20 bases left in between. Germline V CDR1 and CDR2: SGHVS, FNYEAQ.

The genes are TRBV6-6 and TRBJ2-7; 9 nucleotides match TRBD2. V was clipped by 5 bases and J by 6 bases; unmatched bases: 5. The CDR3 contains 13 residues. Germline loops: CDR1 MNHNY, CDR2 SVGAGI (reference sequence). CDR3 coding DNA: TGTGCCAGCAGTGCGGGACTAGCAGGCGAGCAGTACTTC. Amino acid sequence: CASSAGLAGEQYF.

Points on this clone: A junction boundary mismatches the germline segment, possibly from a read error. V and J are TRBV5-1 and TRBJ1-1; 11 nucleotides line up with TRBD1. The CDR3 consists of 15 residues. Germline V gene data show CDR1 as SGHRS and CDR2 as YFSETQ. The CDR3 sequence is CASRLGGTGGTEAFF. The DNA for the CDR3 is TGCGCCAGCAGATTGGGTGGGACAGGGGGAACTGAAGCTTTCTTT.